This T cell receptor (beta chain) was obtained from a study of T cells after yellow fever vaccination. Overall study context: Preparing low-cell-number fractions relied on SMART-Seq v4 Ultra Low Input. Study-wide points: Clones from primary vaccination mostly reappeared after the booster (roughly 95% CD4, around 90% CD8).

This clonotype was seen ten or more times. The CDR3 is made up of 14 amino acids. Trimming pared 2 bases from V and 8 bases from J, leaving 15 bases between. The germline CDR1 and CDR2 sequences are SGHAT and FQNNGV. Template switching by 5'RACE produced TCR cDNA, adding a universal primer site and UMIs. TCRdb called the 5' RACE reads again in MiXCR, with one record for every CDR3 protein. The table includes about 50,000 distinct CDR3 sequences, 5% to 6.5% detected once. The source of this sequence is a man aged 18 to 30 who received the YFV17D yellow fever vaccine. The V and J genes are TRBV11-2 and TRBJ2-5; either TRBD1 or TRBD2 may fit D (5 bases each). Sequenced here: PBMCs, either bulk or a sorted T-cell subset (CD4+, CD8+, memory, or dextramer-sorted; not recorded which), sampled on the day of the yellow fever booster vaccination. This CDR3 is CASSLHMGTETQYF. The CDR3, as DNA: TGTGCCAGCAGCTTACATATGGGGACGGAAACCCAGTACTTC.